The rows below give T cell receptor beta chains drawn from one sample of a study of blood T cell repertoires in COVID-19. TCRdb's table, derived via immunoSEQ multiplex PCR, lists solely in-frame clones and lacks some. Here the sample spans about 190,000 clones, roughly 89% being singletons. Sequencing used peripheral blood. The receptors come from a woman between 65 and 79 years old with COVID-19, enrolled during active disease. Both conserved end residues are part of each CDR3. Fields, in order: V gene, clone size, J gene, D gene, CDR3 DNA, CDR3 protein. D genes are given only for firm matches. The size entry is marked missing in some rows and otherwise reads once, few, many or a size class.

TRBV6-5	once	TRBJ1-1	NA	TGTGCCAGCAGGGGATTTCAGGGCACTGAAGCTTTCTTT	CASRGFQGTEAFF
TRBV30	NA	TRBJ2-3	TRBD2	TGTGCCTGGACAAAAGCGGGAGTGGCAGATACGCAGTATTTT	CAWTKAGVADTQYF
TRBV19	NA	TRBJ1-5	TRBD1	TGTGCCAGCGGCACCGGGACAGAAAATCAGCCCCAGCATTTT	CASGTGTENQPQHF
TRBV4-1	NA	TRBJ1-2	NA	TGCGCCAGCAGCCAAGATTTCCGGAGTGGCTACACCTTC	CASSQDFRSGYTF
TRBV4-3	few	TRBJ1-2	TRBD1	TGCGCCAGCAGCCAAGTAGTACGGGACAGGGGCTTGGGCTACACCTTC	CASSQVVRDRGLGYTF
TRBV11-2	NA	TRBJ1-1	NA	TGTGCCAGCAGCACAAAACAGAACACTGAAGCTTTCTTT	CASSTKQNTEAFF
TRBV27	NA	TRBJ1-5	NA	TGTGCCAGCAGTCCATCCCTGGAGGGACAGCCCCAGCATTTT	CASSPSLEGQPQHF
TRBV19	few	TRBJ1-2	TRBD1	TGTGCCAGTACCGGACAGGGTGGCTACACCTTC	CASTGQGGYTF
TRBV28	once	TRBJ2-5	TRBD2	TGTGCCAGCAGTTTATACCTAGCGGGGGAGACCCAGTACTTC	CASSLYLAGETQYF
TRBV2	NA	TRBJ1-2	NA	TGTGCCAGCAGCCTACCCCAGGGTGAGTCCTATGGCTACACCTTC	CASSLPQGESYGYTF
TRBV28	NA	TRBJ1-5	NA	TGTGCCAGCAGCCGAAGACAAGCCAGCAATCAGCCCCAGCATTTT	CASSRRQASNQPQHF
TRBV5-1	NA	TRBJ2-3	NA	TGCGCCAGCAGCTTGTCTGGCACAGATACGCAGTATTTT	CASSLSGTDTQYF
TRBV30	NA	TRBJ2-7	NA	TGTGCCTGGAGACAGGGTAGCGCCTACGAGCAGTACTTC	CAWRQGSAYEQYF
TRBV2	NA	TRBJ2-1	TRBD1	TGTGCCAGCAGTCCGGGACAGGGGGTCTATGAGCAGTTCTTC	CASSPGQGVYEQFF
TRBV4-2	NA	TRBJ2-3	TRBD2	TGTGCCAGCAGCCACGCTACAAGGGCAGCGGGGAAGACCACAGATACGCAGTATTTT	CASSHATRAAGKTTDTQYF
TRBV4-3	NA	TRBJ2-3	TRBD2	TGCGCCAGCAGCCAAGATTGTATTCGGGAGGGCACAGATACGCAGTATTTT	CASSQDCIREGTDTQYF
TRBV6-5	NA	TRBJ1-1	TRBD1	TGTGCCAGCAGCTACGACAGGGGAGACTCGAGCGCTGAAGCTTTCTTT	CASSYDRGDSSAEAFF
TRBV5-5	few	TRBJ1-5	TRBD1	TGTGCCAGCAGCCCCGGGACAGGCGACAATCAGCCCCAGCATTTT	CASSPGTGDNQPQHF
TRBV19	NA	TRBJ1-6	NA	TGTGCCAGTAAAGGAGGAGACTATAATTCACCCCTCCACTTT	CASKGGDYNSPLHF
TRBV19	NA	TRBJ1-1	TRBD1	TGTGCCAGTAGCGCTCGACAGGGGTTGACTGAAGCTTTCTTT	CASSARQGLTEAFF
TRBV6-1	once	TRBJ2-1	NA	TGTGCCAGCAGTGAGTCAGGGAATTACAATGAGCAGTTCTTC	CASSESGNYNEQFF
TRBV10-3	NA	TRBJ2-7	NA	TGTGCCATCAGTGATCTAGCTGAGCAGTACTTC	CAISDLAEQYF
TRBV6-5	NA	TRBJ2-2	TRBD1	TGTGCCAGTTCTGACAGGGGTACCGGGGAGCTGTTTTTT	CASSDRGTGELFF